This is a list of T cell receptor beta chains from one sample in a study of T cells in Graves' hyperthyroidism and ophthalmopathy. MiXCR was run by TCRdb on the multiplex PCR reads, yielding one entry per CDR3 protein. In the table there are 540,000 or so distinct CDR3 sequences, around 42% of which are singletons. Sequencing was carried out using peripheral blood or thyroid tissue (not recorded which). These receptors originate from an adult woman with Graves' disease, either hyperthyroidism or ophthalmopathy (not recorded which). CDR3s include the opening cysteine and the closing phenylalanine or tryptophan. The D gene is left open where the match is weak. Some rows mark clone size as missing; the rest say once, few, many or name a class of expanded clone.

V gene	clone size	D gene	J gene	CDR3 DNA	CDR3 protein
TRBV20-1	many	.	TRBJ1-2	TGCAGTGCTACGTATGCAGCTAACTATGGCTACACCTTC	CSATYAANYGYTF
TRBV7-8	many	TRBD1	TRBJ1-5	TGTGCCAGCAGCCCCGGGACAGGGGACGTTGGGCCCCAGCATTTT	CASSPGTGDVGPQHF
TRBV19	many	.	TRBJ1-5	TGTGCCAGTACCCACATCAGGGATCAGCCCCAGCATTTT	CASTHIRDQPQHF
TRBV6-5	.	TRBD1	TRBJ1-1	TGTGCCAGCAGTTCCGGGACAGGGAGAGCTTTCTTT	CASSSGTGRAFF
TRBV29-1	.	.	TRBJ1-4	TGCAGCGGGGGTGATGAAAAACTGTTTTTT	CSGGDEKLFF
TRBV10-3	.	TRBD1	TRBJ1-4	TGTGCCATCAGTAGGGACAGTACTGAAAAACTGTTTTTT	CAISRDSTEKLFF
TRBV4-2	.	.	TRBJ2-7	TGTGCCAGCAGCCCAAGATTGCGGGGTACCTACGAGCAGTACTTC	CASSPRLRGTYEQYF
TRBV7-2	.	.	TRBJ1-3	TGTGCCAGCAGCCAAGATCTCTCACTCTACACCATATATTTT	CASSQDLSLYTIYF
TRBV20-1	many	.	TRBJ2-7	TGCAGTGCTGGGCGGGCGAGCTCCTCCTACGAGCAGTACTTC	CSAGRASSSYEQYF
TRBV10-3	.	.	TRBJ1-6	TGTGCCATCCGCCCCTGGAGTGGGAATTCACCCCTCCACTTT	CAIRPWSGNSPLHF
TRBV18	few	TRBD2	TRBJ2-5	TGTGCCAGCTCACCAGGTCGACTAGCGGAAGAGACCCAGTACTTC	CASSPGRLAEETQYF
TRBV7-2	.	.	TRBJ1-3	TGTGCCAGCAGCTCCGCTGGGCTTGGAAACACCATATATTTT	CASSSAGLGNTIYF
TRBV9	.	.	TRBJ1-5	TGTGCCAGCAGTGCTAGAGATAGGCTCCGTAAACAGCCCCAGCATTTT	CASSARDRLRKQPQHF
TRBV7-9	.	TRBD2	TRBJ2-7	TGTGCCAGCAGCGCTAGTGGGGGGGGACGCTACGAGCAGTACTTC	CASSASGGGRYEQYF
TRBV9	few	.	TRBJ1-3	TGTGCCAGCAGCGTAGCCCAGGGACCCGGAAACACCATATATTTT	CASSVAQGPGNTIYF
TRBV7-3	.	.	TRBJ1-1	TGTGCCAGCAGCCAGGGACCGCGAGACACTGAAGCTTTCTTT	CASSQGPRDTEAFF
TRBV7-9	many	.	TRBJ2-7	TGTGCCAGCAGCTTTAAGTTAGGCGGCTACGAGCAGTACTTC	CASSFKLGGYEQYF
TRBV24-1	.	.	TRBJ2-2	TGTGCCACCAGTGATTCCTACAGGAAAGCCGGGGAGCTGTTTTTT	CATSDSYRKAGELFF
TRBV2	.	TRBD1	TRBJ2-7	TGTGCCATCAGTGACGGACAGGGGGTATACGAGCAGTACTTC	CAISDGQGVYEQYF
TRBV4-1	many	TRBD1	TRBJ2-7	TGCGCCAGCAGCCAAGGACAGGGGGTCATCTACGAGCAGTACTTC	CASSQGQGVIYEQYF
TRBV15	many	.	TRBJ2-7	TGTGCCACCAGCAGCTCCTCCGGGACTTATTACTTC	CATSSSSGTYYF
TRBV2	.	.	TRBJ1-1	TGTGCCAGCAGTGCTTCAGGGGCTGGGGTACCTTTCTTT	CASSASGAGVPFF
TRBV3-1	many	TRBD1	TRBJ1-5	TGTGCCAGCAGCCGGTCAGGGGGTCAGCCCCAGCATTTT	CASSRSGGQPQHF
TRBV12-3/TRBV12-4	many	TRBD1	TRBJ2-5	TGTGCCAGCAGCCCCCCGGGACAGCCTAAAGGAGAGACCCAGTACTTC	CASSPPGQPKGETQYF
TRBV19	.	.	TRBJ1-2	TGTGCCAGTACCTCTCTGGGGGGCTACACCTTC	CASTSLGGYTF
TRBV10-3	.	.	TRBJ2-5	TGTGCCATCAGTGCTAACCAAGAGACCCAGTACTTC	CAISANQETQYF
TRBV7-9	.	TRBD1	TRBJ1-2	TGTGCCAGCAGCTCCAGGGGGGGTGACAGTCGGGCCTATGGCTACACCTTC	CASSSRGGDSRAYGYTF
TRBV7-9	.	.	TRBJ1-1	TGTGCCAGCAGCCCCCAGCGCGCGGGGAAAATAGGCACTGAAGCTTTCTTT	CASSPQRAGKIGTEAFF
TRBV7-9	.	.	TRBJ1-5	TGCAGCGTTGTCCTACAGGGTACGAGGCAGCCCCAGCATTTT	CSVVLQGTRQPQHF
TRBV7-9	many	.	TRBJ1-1	TGTGCCAGCAGCTTAGGGCGAGTCTTGAACACTGAAGCTTTCTTT	CASSLGRVLNTEAFF
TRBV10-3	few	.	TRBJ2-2	TGTGCCATCAGTGCTGGGAACACCGGGGAGCTGTTTTTT	CAISAGNTGELFF
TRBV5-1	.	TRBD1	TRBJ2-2	TGCGCCAGCAGCACCACAGTGCAGGGGGCGACCGGGGAGCTGTTTTTT	CASSTTVQGATGELFF
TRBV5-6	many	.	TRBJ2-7	TGTGCCAGCAGCTTGTGGTGGACCTACGAGCAGTACTTC	CASSLWWTYEQYF
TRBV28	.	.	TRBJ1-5	TGTGCCAGCAGTTCGGGATTTGCCAATCAGCCCCAGCATTTT	CASSSGFANQPQHF
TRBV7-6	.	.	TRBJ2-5	TGTGCCAGCAGCCTCGCTGGGGGGATAAGGGGAGAGACCCAGTACTTC	CASSLAGGIRGETQYF
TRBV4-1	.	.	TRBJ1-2	TGCGCCAGCAGCCGCGTGGCGGCTAACTATGGCTACACCTTC	CASSRVAANYGYTF